These T cell receptor beta chains were read from a single sample in a study of control samples from healthy donors and cancer patients. The data were produced by immunoSEQ multiplex PCR, yet TCRdb's version contains in-frame clones alone and is incomplete. The sample contains around 82,000 clones, approximately 89% of which appear only once. Specimen: blood. The receptor source for this set is a man aged 45-65 years in good health. The CDR3 runs from the conserved cysteine through the conserved F or W. The order of the fields is J gene, clone size, D gene, V gene, CDR3 DNA, CDR3 protein. D genes are given only for firm matches. A clone size is listed for some rows: how often the clone was seen (once, few, many), or a class if it is expanded.

TRBJ2-3,.,.,TRBV24-1,TGTGCCACCAGGTGGGAGATAACCTATACGCAGTATTTT,CATRWEITYTQYF
TRBJ1-1,.,TRBD1,TRBV2,TGTGCCAGCAGTACGGGACAGGGGAACACTGAAGCTTTCTTT,CASSTGQGNTEAFF
TRBJ1-2,few,.,TRBV6-1,TGTGCCAGCAGTGAAGAATCGGCCAGCTTCTATGGCTACACCTTC,CASSEESASFYGYTF
TRBJ1-4,.,.,TRBV27,TGTGCCAGCAGTTTGAATGAGTGGACTAATGAAAAACTGTTTTTT,CASSLNEWTNEKLFF
TRBJ1-1,.,.,TRBV23-1,TGCGCCAGCAGTCAATCGCGAGCGGTTCCAGCTTTCTTT,CASSQSRAVPAFF
TRBJ2-3,few,.,TRBV2,TGTGCCAGCAGTAAACTTACGACAGATACGCAGTATTTT,CASSKLTTDTQYF
TRBJ2-7,.,.,TRBV27,TGTGCCAGCAGCCTTCGGGAGACCTACGAGCAGTACTTC,CASSLRETYEQYF
TRBJ1-4,.,.,TRBV5-8,TGTGCCAGCAGCTATATGAAATTACAGGGTTTTAGTGAAAAACTGTTTTTT,CASSYMKLQGFSEKLFF
TRBJ1-2,.,.,TRBV13,TGTGCCAGCAGCCTTTTCCAGACGGATGGCTACACCTTC,CASSLFQTDGYTF
TRBJ1-6,.,.,TRBV12-3/TRBV12-4,TGTGCCAGCAGTTTCGCAGCTGCATCACCCCTCCACTTT,CASSFAAASPLHF
TRBJ2-3,.,TRBD2,TRBV18,TGTGCCAGCTCACCTGCCCCTAGCGGGGGTACAGATACGCAGTATTTT,CASSPAPSGGTDTQYF
TRBJ2-7,.,TRBD1,TRBV7-6,TGTGCCAGCAGCTCGTCCCGGGACAGGGGCTACGAGCAGTACTTC,CASSSSRDRGYEQYF
TRBJ1-2,.,.,TRBV6-1,TGTGCCAGCAGTGAGGGGGGCTATGGCTACACCTTC,CASSEGGYGYTF
TRBJ2-6,.,.,TRBV7-3,TGTGCCAGCAGCTTAGGGCCTAGAGCCTCTGGGGCCAACGTCCTGACTTTC,CASSLGPRASGANVLTF